What follows are 25 T cell receptor beta chains derived from one specimen sequenced in a study of T cells in localized non-small cell lung cancer. Profiling relied on immunoSEQ multiplex PCR, and the TCRdb table lists in-frame clones only, not all of them. The profile shows fewer than 13,000 clones, about 73% of them singletons. The sample was peripheral blood, taken before any cancer treatment. The receptors originated from a male donor at least 60 years old with stage I lung adenocarcinoma.

This clone showed up just a few times. The chain joins TRBV9 to TRBJ1-3; a weak D match, TRBD1 (5 bases). The CDR3 length is 16 residues. Germline V gives CDR1 SGDLS, CDR2 YYNGEE. Trimming shortened V by 3 bases and J by 4 bases, and 17 bases separated the two germline ends. CDR3 bases: TGTGCCAGCAGCGCGGACCGTTGGGGGGGAGGAAACACCATATATTTT. It encodes CASSADRWGGGNTIYF.

CDR3 sequence (DNA): TGTGCCAGCAGCCCCTTCGGGGGGACGTACGAGCAGTACTTC. Translated, it gives CASSPFGGTYEQYF. This sequence joins TRBV5-4 and TRBJ2-7, with TRBD2 matching over 7 bases. Trimming at V came to 4 bases and at J to 4 bases, leaving 8 bases not matched to a gene. Germline V CDR1 and CDR2: SGHNT, YYREEE (reference sequence). CDR3 length: 14 residues.

The V and J genes are TRBV11-2 and TRBJ2-2; tentatively, D is TRBD1 (6 bases). The CDR3 has 15 residues. Trimming took off 3 bases at V and 5 bases at J, with 13 bases between the two ends. Germline loops: CDR1 SGHAT, CDR2 FQNNGV. As DNA, the CDR3 is TGTGCCAGCAGCTTCTGGGGGCCGGGGACCGGGGAGCTGTTTTTT. It specifies CASSFWGPGTGELFF.

This chain joins TRBV5-5 and TRBJ1-1; 7 nucleotides match TRBD1. Germline CDR1 and CDR2: SGHKS and YYEKEE (reference sequence). Trimming removed 4 bases from V and 0 bases from J; junction bases left unmatched: 6. CDR3 length equals 15 residues. The CDR3 sequence: CASSITGALNTEAFF. In nucleotides, the CDR3 is TGTGCCAGCAGCATCACAGGGGCCCTGAACACTGAAGCTTTCTTT.

J is TRBJ1-5 and V is TRBV14, with D unclear. This CDR3 comprises 13 residues. Per the germline V gene, CDR1 is SGHDN and CDR2 is FVKESK. The V gene lost 0 bases and the J gene lost 4 bases, with 4 bases spanning the gap. CDR3 in amino acids: CASSQDRNQPQHF. The DNA of the CDR3 is TGTGCCAGCAGCCAAGATAGGAATCAGCCCCAGCATTTT.

This clone appeared a single time. The chain employs TRBV5-1 and TRBJ1-2; D is perhaps TRBD1 (6 bases). Deletions cut 4 bases from V and 8 bases from J, with 18 bases between. This CDR3 has 14 residues. Germline V gene data show CDR1 as SGHRS and CDR2 as YFSETQ. CDR3 nucleotides: TGCGCCAGCAGCCCCGTTCCGGGGGCCGCCGGCTACACCTTC. Residues: CASSPVPGAAGYTF.

This clone was recorded only once. The chain joins TRBV5-1 to TRBJ2-2, with 12 bases that match TRBD1. CDR1 and CDR2 from the germline V gene are SGHRS and YFSETQ. V shed 5 bases and J 7 bases; nucleotides not matched to a gene: 6. CDR3 length: 15 residues. The CDR3 nucleotides are TGCGCCAGCAGAACCGGGACAGGGGGCGTCGGGGAGCTGTTTTTT. Protein product: CASRTGTGGVGELFF.

This chain connects TRBV13 to TRBJ1-2; D uncertain. Germline V gene lookup returns CDR1 PRHDT and CDR2 FYEKMQ (reference sequence). With 5 bases removed from V and 2 bases from J, the gap between germline ends came to 18 bases. The length of the CDR3 is 16 residues. The CDR3 DNA sequence: TGTGCCAGCAGCAGAAGGACTGCCCCAAAAAACTATGGCTACACCTTC. Translated: CASSRRTAPKNYGYTF.

The rearrangement joins TRBV10-2 to TRBJ1-1; 7 nucleotides align to TRBD1. V gave up 9 bases and J gave up 3 bases; unmatched junction bases: 7. From germline, CDR1 is WSHSY and CDR2 SAAADI. The length of the CDR3 is 13 residues. CDR3 DNA sequence: TGCGCCAGTAGGGACAGCGGGGACACTGAAGCTTTCTTT. Protein product: CASRDSGDTEAFF.

A word on this clone: The junction does not match germline at one end; this may be a read error. The rearrangement links TRBV7-7 to TRBJ2-5; 11 bases match TRBD2. Germline assignment: CDR1 SSHAT and CDR2 FNYEAQ (reference sequence). This CDR3 comprises 15 residues. The CDR3 loop reads CASSPIAGGRKTQYF. The CDR3 DNA follows: TGTGCTAGCAGTCCCATAGCGGGGGGGCGGAAGACCCAGTACTTC.

The J gene is TRBJ1-5, the V gene TRBV19; no reliable D call. Trimming took 3 bases from V and 1 from J, leaving 4 bases between them. Germline V gene lookup returns CDR1 LNHDA and CDR2 SQIVND (reference sequence). This CDR3 is 13 amino acids long. CDR3 sequence reads: CASSISSNQPQHF. CDR3 in DNA: TGTGCCAGTAGTATTTCCAGCAATCAGCCCCAGCATTTT.

The genes are TRBV7-9 and TRBJ1-2; D perhaps matches TRBD1 (5 bases). The CDR3 sequence is 17 residues long. V lost 2 bases, J lost 2 bases, and 18 bases lay in between. Germline CDR1 is SEHNR and CDR2 is FQNEAQ (reference sequence). DNA for the CDR3: TGTGCCAGCAGCTTATCGAAGGTAGCAGGGCACAACTATGGCTACACCTTC. This gives the protein CASSLSKVAGHNYGYTF.

The chain carries TRBV6-1 and TRBJ1-1; D is ambiguous. The CDR3 is made up of 13 amino acids. Germline V gene lookup returns CDR1 MNHNS and CDR2 SASEGT. Trimming removed 6 bases at V and 3 bases at J, with 11 bases between. The CDR3 DNA is TGTGCCAGCAGAACTAACTGGGACACTGAAGCTTTCTTT. Amino acids: CASRTNWDTEAFF.

This CDR3 is CASSIKDALTPLHF. CDR3 nucleotide sequence: TGTGCCAGTAGTATAAAGGACGCTTTAACACCCCTCCACTTT. The chain recombines TRBV19 with TRBJ1-6; unclear D gene. The CDR3 runs 14 residues. CDR1 is LNHDA and CDR2 is SQIVND in the germline V gene (reference sequence). Trimming shortened V by 2 bases and J by 11 bases, and 13 bases separated the two germline ends.

The DNA of the CDR3 is TGTGCCAGCAGCTTACAGGGTAGTGAGCAGTTCTTC. This gives the protein CASSLQGSEQFF. The chain joins TRBV7-2 to TRBJ2-1, with a weak D call TRBD1 (5 bases). This CDR3 comprises 12 residues. Germline V gene lookup returns CDR1 SGHTA and CDR2 FQGNSA. Trimming removed 2 bases from V and 9 bases from J, with 8 bases in between. Variable domain in full (rest from reference TRBV7-2 and TRBJ2-1): GAGVSQSPSNKVTEKGKDVELRCDPISGHTALYWYRQSLGQGLEFLIYFQGNSAPDKSGLPSDRFSAERTGGSVSTLTIQRTQQEDSAVYLCASSLQGSEQFFGPGTRLTVL.

In this sample, this clone turned up a few times. The chain uses TRBV18 and TRBJ2-1; possibly TRBD1 for D (6 bases). Looked up from germline, CDR1 is KGHSH and CDR2 is LQKENI. CDR3 length: 15 amino acids. The V and J ends lost 1 base and 5 bases respectively, with 12 bases between them. CDR3 sequence: CASSPRKDRDNEQFF. CDR3 DNA sequence: TGTGCCAGCTCACCACGAAAGGACAGAGACAATGAGCAGTTCTTC.

This chain links TRBV19 with TRBJ1-1; D unresolved. V shed 5 bases and J shed 1 base, with 14 bases lying between them. Germline V gene lookup returns CDR1 LNHDA and CDR2 SQIVND (reference sequence). This CDR3 comprises 15 residues. The CDR3 spells CASSPYWAGNTEAFF. The DNA of the CDR3 is TGTGCCAGTAGTCCGTATTGGGCTGGGAACACTGAAGCTTTCTTT. The full variable domain, in which reference TRBV19 and TRBJ1-1 provide the parts outside the CDR3, is DGGITQSPKYLFRKEGQNVTLSCEQNLNHDAMYWYRQDPGQGLRLIYYSQIVNDFQKGDIAEGYSVSREKKESFPLTVTSAQKNPTAFYLCASSPYWAGNTEAFFGQGTRLTVV.

The sample holds a few counts of this clone. The chain links TRBV6-1 to TRBJ1-1, with D perhaps TRBD1 (6 bases). Germline V gene data show CDR1 as MNHNS and CDR2 as SASEGT. The CDR3 covers 13 residues. V lost 6 bases to trimming and J lost 4 bases, with 12 bases between them. The DNA of the CDR3 is TGTGCCAGCAGCCAACAGGGTAGCACTGAAGCTTTCTTT. Translating gives CASSQQGSTEAFF.

The chain combines TRBV19 with TRBJ1-2; 8 bases align to TRBD1. Per germline, CDR1 LNHDA and CDR2 SQIVND (reference sequence). This CDR3 is built from 16 residues. Germline trimming cut 3 bases from V and 5 bases from J; bases unmatched to any gene: 11. Written as DNA, the CDR3 is TGTGCCAGTAGTATCGGGGACAGGATGGAGTTTTATGGCTACACCTTC. The encoded protein is CASSIGDRMEFYGYTF.

V and J are TRBV27 and TRBJ2-2; possibly TRBD1 or TRBD2 for D (6 bases each). This CDR3 is built from 19 residues. The V and J ends lost 5 bases and 4 bases respectively, with 26 bases between them. CDR1 is MNHEY and CDR2 is SMNVEV in the germline V gene (reference sequence). The CDR3 DNA is TGTGCCAGCAGTAGGTTGGGGGGCGATAGGGGAAGGAGCACCGGGGAGCTGTTTTTT. Amino acid sequence: CASSRLGGDRGRSTGELFF.

V usage is TRBV5-5 and J usage is TRBJ2-3; 9 nucleotides agree with TRBD2. The germline V gene has CDR1 SGHKS and CDR2 YYEKEE (reference sequence). The CDR3 runs to 16 residues. V shed 5 bases, J shed 6 bases, and the junction held 13 bases outside the gene matches. The CDR3 nucleotides are TGTGCCAGCAGGGAACTTGGCGGGGGGGCCGGGGATACGCAGTATTTT. Its translation is CASRELGGGAGDTQYF.

The chain combines TRBV6-5 with TRBJ1-1; 7 bases are shared with TRBD1. With 5 bases clipped from V and 5 bases from J, the junction kept 8 bases outside the gene matches. Germline V gene data show CDR1 as MNHEY and CDR2 as SVGAGI. This CDR3 has 14 residues. CDR3 sequence (DNA): TGTGCCAGCAGTGCTAGACAGGGTCGTACTGAAGCTTTCTTT. The encoded protein is CASSARQGRTEAFF.

The chain uses TRBV4-3 and TRBJ1-4, with D maybe TRBD1 (6 bases). This CDR3 is 16 amino acids long. Germline CDR1 LGHNA, CDR2 YSLEER. V was shortened by 1 base and J by 8 bases, with 17 bases between the two germline ends. Here the CDR3 DNA reads TGCGCCAGCAGCCAAGTACAGGGCGGAGGGTACGAAAAACTGTTTTTT. Its translation: CASSQVQGGGYEKLFF.

The rearrangement uses TRBV7-2 and TRBJ1-2; D possibly corresponds to TRBD1 (5 bases). The CDR3 spans 16 residues. With 5 bases removed from V and 2 bases from J, the gap between germline ends came to 18 bases. Germline assignment: CDR1 SGHTA and CDR2 FQGNSA. The CDR3 region has the DNA TGTGCCAGCAGCGTCAGCCGACAGACCTCAAACTATGGCTACACCTTC. Amino acids: CASSVSRQTSNYGYTF.

The V gene is TRBV4-1, the J gene TRBJ2-2, with D maybe TRBD2 (6 bases). V was clipped by 6 bases and J by 5 bases, with 10 bases between them. CDR1 is MGHRA and CDR2 is YSYEKL in the germline V gene. The CDR3 consists of 13 residues. The CDR3 coding sequence is TGCGCCAGCAGGTGGGGGAGGACCGGGGAGCTGTTTTTT. Protein sequence: CASRWGRTGELFF.